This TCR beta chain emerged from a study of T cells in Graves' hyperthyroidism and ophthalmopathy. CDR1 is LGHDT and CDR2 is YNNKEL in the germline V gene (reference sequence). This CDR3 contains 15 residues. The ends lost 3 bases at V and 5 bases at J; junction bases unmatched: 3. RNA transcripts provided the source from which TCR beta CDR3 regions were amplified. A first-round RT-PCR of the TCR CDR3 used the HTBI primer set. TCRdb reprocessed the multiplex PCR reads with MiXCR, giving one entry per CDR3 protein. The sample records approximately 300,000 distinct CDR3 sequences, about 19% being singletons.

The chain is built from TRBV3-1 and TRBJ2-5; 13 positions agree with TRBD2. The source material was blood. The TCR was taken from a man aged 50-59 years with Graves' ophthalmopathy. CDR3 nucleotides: TGTGCCAGCAGCCAGGGACTAGCGGGATATGAGACCCAGTACTTC. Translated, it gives CASSQGLAGYETQYF.